The rows below give T cell receptor beta chains drawn from one sample of a study of shared clonotypes between healthy human individuals. Produced via immunoSEQ multiplex PCR; TCRdb's table is partial and in-frame only. The sample lists approximately 500,000 clones; almost 97% were seen once. Specimen: naive CD4+ T cells sorted from blood. These receptors originate from a woman aged 25 to 39 in good health. Both conserved end residues are part of each CDR3. The D gene is left open where the match is weak. Part of the rows lack a size; the others show once, few, many or a class for expanded clones.

TRBV19	TRBJ1-1	.	.	TGTGCCAGTAGTATCTCACCCGAGGGTACAAGCGGAGCTTTCTTT	CASSISPEGTSGAFF
TRBV19	TRBJ1-5	.	.	TGTGCCAGTAGTATTGGACAGCTCAATCAGCCCCAGCATTTT	CASSIGQLNQPQHF
TRBV18	TRBJ2-5	TRBD1	.	TGTGCCAGCTCACCAACAGGGGGAACTAGGGAGACCCAGTACTTC	CASSPTGGTRETQYF
TRBV10-3	TRBJ2-3	TRBD1	once	TGTGCCATCAGTGTTTTGGGACAGGGTCCAGATACGCAGTATTTT	CAISVLGQGPDTQYF
TRBV6-1	TRBJ2-1	TRBD1	.	TGTGCCAGCAGTGAAGCGGACAGGGGGCCGTACAATGAGCAGTTCTTC	CASSEADRGPYNEQFF
TRBV15	TRBJ2-1	.	.	TGTGCCACCAGCAGGGCGGGAAGCTCCTACAATGAGCAGTTCTTC	CATSRAGSSYNEQFF
TRBV4-2	TRBJ2-1	TRBD2	.	TGTGCCAGCAGCCAAGATATACTAGCGGGAGCTCACGATGAGCAGTTCTTC	CASSQDILAGAHDEQFF
TRBV5-1	TRBJ2-5	.	.	TGCGCCAGCAGCTTGGGGACCCAAGAGACCCAGTACTTC	CASSLGTQETQYF
TRBV4-1	TRBJ2-7	TRBD1	once	TGCGCCAGCAGCCAACCTCGGACAGGGCGCCCCTACGAGCAGTACTTC	CASSQPRTGRPYEQYF
TRBV11-2	TRBJ2-3	TRBD2	.	TGTGCCAGCAGCTTAGTATTTCGGGGGGGCCCAGATACGCAGTATTTT	CASSLVFRGGPDTQYF
TRBV7-2	TRBJ1-5	.	.	TGTGCCAGCAGCTTCGGGACGATCGATCAGCCCCAGCATTTT	CASSFGTIDQPQHF
TRBV6-5	TRBJ2-5	TRBD1	.	TGTGCCAGCAGAAGACAGGGCGAGACCCAGTACTTC	CASRRQGETQYF
TRBV6-5	TRBJ1-5	.	.	TGTGCCAGCAGAAAAACAGGGTTGGACAATCAGCCCCAGCATTTT	CASRKTGLDNQPQHF
TRBV5-1	TRBJ1-2	.	.	TGCGCCAGCAGCTTACAGGGACACCCGAACTATGGCTACACCTTC	CASSLQGHPNYGYTF
TRBV11-3	TRBJ2-3	.	.	TGTGCCAGCAGCTTAGCGGGGGGCACAGATACGCAGTATTTT	CASSLAGGTDTQYF
TRBV19	TRBJ2-1	TRBD2	.	TGTGCCAGTAGTTCCCCGGGACTAGCCCGTGGCAATGAGCAGTTCTTC	CASSSPGLARGNEQFF
TRBV7-3	TRBJ1-2	.	.	TGTGCCAGCAGCTGGGGCCCGGGGGATGGCTACACCTTC	CASSWGPGDGYTF
TRBV28	TRBJ2-7	TRBD1	.	TGTGCCAGCAGGCAGGACAGGGTAGGGGTCTACGAGCAGTACTTC	CASRQDRVGVYEQYF
TRBV23-1	TRBJ1-5	.	.	TGCGCCAGCAGTCATGTGGCGGAAAATAGCAATCAGCCCCAGCATTTT	CASSHVAENSNQPQHF
TRBV29-1	TRBJ2-2	TRBD2	.	TGCAGCGTTGCAAGTAGCGGGAAAGGCGGGGAGCTGTTTTTT	CSVASSGKGGELFF
TRBV18	TRBJ1-2	TRBD1	.	TGTGCCAGCTTCCCGACAGGGGGCACCTATGGTTACACCTTC	CASFPTGGTYGYTF
TRBV18	TRBJ2-7	.	.	TGTGCCAGCTCACCAGGGACGGACCGGTCGGAGCAGTACTTC	CASSPGTDRSEQYF
TRBV19	TRBJ1-2	.	.	TGTGCCAGTAGTAATCAGGGGACTAACTATGGCTACACCTTC	CASSNQGTNYGYTF
TRBV2	TRBJ2-2	.	.	TGTGCCAGCAGTGAAGTCCGACAGACCGGGGAGCTGTTTTTT	CASSEVRQTGELFF
TRBV7-2	TRBJ2-5	.	.	TGTGCCAGCAGGGAGGGGGAGACCCAGTACTTC	CASREGETQYF
TRBV6-5	TRBJ1-1	.	once	TGTGCCAGCAGTGTGATGTATGACACTGAAGCTTTCTTT	CASSVMYDTEAFF
TRBV5-8	TRBJ1-6	.	.	TGTGCCAGCAGCCTTAACACGGGGGATTATAATTCACCCCTCCACTTT	CASSLNTGDYNSPLHF
TRBV19	TRBJ1-1	TRBD1	.	TGTGCCAGTAGTTTGGGACAGACGAACACTGAAGCTTTCTTT	CASSLGQTNTEAFF